This is a list of T cell receptor beta chains from one sample in a study of T-cell memory formation after mild COVID-19. TCRdb redid the calling of the 5' RACE reads with MiXCR, one entry per CDR3 protein. The table lists around 320,000 distinct CDR3 sequences, 13% to 15% of them singletons. The source material was PBMCs or a T cell subset sorted from them (not recorded which). The receptors here all came from a man younger than 30 who had mild COVID-19 (a few samples of this study predate the infection). Cell type and time point are not known. CDR3s include the opening cysteine and the closing phenylalanine or tryptophan. Fields, in order: J gene, D gene, clone size, V gene, CDR3 protein, CDR3 DNA. The D gene is left open where the match is weak. Clone size is not always given. Where it is, it says once, few, many or a class for expanded clones.

TRBJ2-3 TRBD1 few TRBV5-1 CASSGGQGVDTQYF TGCGCCAGCAGCGGCGGACAGGGAGTAGATACGCAGTATTTT
TRBJ2-3 TRBD2 few TRBV4-1 CASSPRGGTSGTDTQYF TGCGCCAGCAGCCCCCGGGGGGGGACTAGCGGCACAGATACGCAGTATTTT
TRBJ2-7 TRBD1 NA TRBV12-3/TRBV12-4 CASSSPNRGRSEQYF TGTGCCAGCAGTTCTCCTAACAGGGGTCGGTCCGAGCAGTACTTC
TRBJ2-1 TRBD2 many TRBV7-2 CASSLAGAGYNEQFF TGTGCCAGCAGCCTCGCAGGAGCGGGGTACAATGAGCAGTTCTTC
TRBJ2-5 TRBD2 NA TRBV6-5 CASSRTGLAEETQYF TGTGCCAGCAGTCGGACGGGACTAGCAGAAGAGACCCAGTACTTC
TRBJ2-1 NA NA TRBV5-5 CASSLLGFNEQFF TGTGCCAGCAGCTTGCTGGGCTTCAATGAGCAGTTCTTC
TRBJ2-2 TRBD1 few TRBV7-7 CASSLALGTGTNTGELFF TGTGCTAGCAGCTTAGCGCTAGGGACAGGGACGAACACCGGGGAGCTGTTTTTT
TRBJ2-1 NA few TRBV5-1 CASSSPLIGPSEGSYNEQFF TGCGCCAGCAGCTCCCCATTGATCGGACCCTCTGAGGGCTCCTACAATGAGCAGTTCTTC
TRBJ2-5 NA few TRBV5-1 CASQIGGEAETQYF TGCGCCAGCCAGATCGGGGGTGAGGCGGAGACCCAGTACTTC
TRBJ2-1 NA few TRBV12-3/TRBV12-4 CASSPVHGAYNEQFF TGTGCCAGCAGTCCCGTCCACGGGGCTTACAATGAGCAGTTCTTC
TRBJ2-1 NA NA TRBV5-1 CASSLERASSYNEQFF TGCGCCAGCAGCTTAGAGCGGGCAAGCTCCTACAATGAGCAGTTCTTC
TRBJ2-2 TRBD2 few TRBV6-5 CASSSARLAGGLLAGELFF TGTGCCAGCAGTTCGGCGAGACTAGCGGGGGGGCTTCTCGCCGGGGAGCTGTTTTTT
TRBJ1-1 NA many TRBV14 CASSQGGALNTEAFF TGTGCCAGCAGCCAAGGGGGCGCCTTAAACACTGAAGCTTTCTTT
TRBJ2-7 NA once TRBV7-2 CASSLGQQSHEQYF TGTGCCAGCAGCTTAGGACAGCAGTCGCACGAGCAGTACTTC
TRBJ2-3 NA few TRBV12-3/TRBV12-4 CASSLSAGSTDTQYF TGTGCCAGCAGTTTATCGGCAGGGAGCACAGATACGCAGTATTTT
TRBJ2-7 TRBD1 many TRBV6-5 CASSYGGTGSYEQYF TGTGCCAGCAGTTACGGGGGGACAGGGTCCTACGAGCAGTACTTC
TRBJ1-1 TRBD1 once TRBV12-3/TRBV12-4 CASSQQGANTEAFF TGTGCCAGCAGTCAACAGGGGGCAAACACTGAAGCTTTCTTT
TRBJ1-1 NA few TRBV11-3 CASSPGAGLPTEAFF TGTGCCAGCAGCCCGGGCGCAGGGTTACCCACTGAAGCTTTCTTT
TRBJ2-2 NA NA TRBV6-5 CASSPSVARNTGELFF TGTGCCAGCAGTCCCTCGGTCGCCCGAAACACCGGGGAGCTGTTTTTT
TRBJ1-6 NA few TRBV7-3 CASSLTGGSGSPLHF TGTGCCAGCAGCTTAACTGGGGGGTCGGGTTCACCCCTCCACTTT
TRBJ2-3 NA NA TRBV9 CASSVGRGRTDTQYF TGTGCCAGCAGCGTAGGGAGGGGCCGCACAGATACGCAGTATTTT
TRBJ2-6 NA few TRBV6-5 CASSYLAGANVLTF TGTGCCAGCAGTTACCTCGCTGGGGCCAACGTCCTGACTTTC
TRBJ2-3 NA few TRBV9 CASSVAASPDTQYF TGTGCCAGCAGCGTAGCGGCCAGCCCAGATACGCAGTATTTT
TRBJ1-6 NA NA TRBV10-3 CATHRQLNNSPLHF TGTGCCACTCACCGACAGCTAAATAATTCACCCCTCCACTTT
TRBJ2-6 NA few TRBV6-5 CASSFSPTGANVLTF TGTGCCAGCAGTTTTTCGCCAACTGGGGCCAACGTCCTGACTTTC
TRBJ2-1 TRBD1 NA TRBV4-1 CASSQEDRALGQFF TGCGCCAGCAGCCAAGAGGACAGGGCCTTGGGGCAGTTCTTC
TRBJ2-2 NA NA TRBV24-1 CATSEGGGTGELFF TGTGCCACCAGTGAAGGAGGTGGCACCGGGGAGCTGTTTTTT
TRBJ1-1 TRBD1 few TRBV6-1 CASSSLTGLTEAFF TGTGCCAGCAGTTCATTGACAGGGCTCACTGAAGCTTTCTTT
TRBJ2-5 NA few TRBV7-6 CASSLGPGATQYF TGTGCCAGCAGCTTGGGGCCTGGAGCGACCCAGTACTTC
TRBJ2-3 TRBD1 few TRBV7-2 CASSSPQGGTDTQYF TGTGCCAGCAGCTCCCCCCAGGGGGGCACAGATACGCAGTATTTT
TRBJ2-7 NA few TRBV20-1 CSAATASYEQYF TGCAGTGCGGCAACGGCGTCCTACGAGCAGTACTTC
TRBJ1-6 NA NA TRBV7-9 CASSKGIQVYSPLHF TGTGCCAGCAGCAAAGGGATCCAAGTTTATTCACCCCTCCACTTT
TRBJ1-1 TRBD1 NA TRBV6-5 CASSPDRENTEAFF TGTGCCAGCAGCCCGGACAGGGAGAACACTGAAGCTTTCTTT
TRBJ2-7 NA NA TRBV4-1 CASSLRDMNSYEQYF TGCGCCAGCAGCCTCAGAGACATGAACTCCTACGAGCAGTACTTC
TRBJ1-2 NA NA TRBV6-6 CASSSPIPGARTF TGTGCCAGCAGTTCTCCGATCCCAGGGGCTCGCACCTTC
TRBJ1-5 NA many TRBV7-9 CASSLSGFHSNQPQHF TGTGCCAGCAGCTTAAGCGGGTTCCATAGCAATCAGCCCCAGCATTTT
TRBJ2-2 NA NA TRBV5-1 CASSLGLEVGELFF TGCGCCAGCAGCTTGGGACTAGAGGTCGGGGAGCTGTTTTTT
TRBJ2-3 NA NA TRBV28 CASRGTPTDTQYF TGTGCCAGCAGGGGGACACCCACAGATACGCAGTATTTT
TRBJ2-7 NA NA TRBV5-1 CASSLPSSGYEQYF TGCGCCAGCAGCTTGCCCTCGTCCGGCTACGAGCAGTACTTC
TRBJ1-2 NA few TRBV6-6 CASSHERSYTF TGTGCCAGCAGCCACGAGCGGAGCTACACCTTC
TRBJ1-5 NA NA TRBV6-1 CASRAGEAGQPQHF TGTGCCAGCAGGGCAGGGGAGGCGGGTCAGCCCCAGCATTTT
TRBJ2-3 NA NA TRBV13 CASSLEGGGADTQYF TGTGCCAGCAGCTTAGAGGGAGGTGGAGCAGATACGCAGTATTTT
TRBJ2-1 TRBD2 NA TRBV19 CASLTKRGAYNEQFF TGTGCCAGCCTAACAAAGCGGGGGGCCTACAATGAGCAGTTCTTC
TRBJ2-4 NA few TRBV4-2 CASSQGGSLESAKNIQYF TGTGCCAGCAGCCAAGGCGGCTCTCTAGAGTCCGCCAAAAACATTCAGTACTTC
TRBJ2-2 NA NA TRBV9 CASSAGETVELFF TGTGCCAGCAGCGCAGGGGAAACCGTGGAGCTGTTTTTT
TRBJ1-2 NA many TRBV12-3/TRBV12-4 CASSPGTHYGYTF TGTGCCAGCAGTCCGGGGACCCACTATGGCTACACCTTC
TRBJ1-5 NA NA TRBV4-1 CASSQQGRNQPQHF TGCGCCAGCAGCCAACAGGGGCGCAATCAGCCCCAGCATTTT
TRBJ2-3 TRBD2 NA TRBV5-4 CASSWGLAGSTDTQYF TGTGCCAGCAGCTGGGGACTAGCGGGCTCCACAGATACGCAGTATTTT
TRBJ1-2 NA NA TRBV19 CASSIRRDLNYGYTF TGTGCCAGTAGTATAAGACGTGACCTAAACTATGGCTACACCTTC
TRBJ2-1 NA few TRBV3-2 CASSQFGQGAYNEQFF NA
TRBJ2-7 NA few TRBV5-1 CASSLIQGAEQYF TGCGCCAGCAGCTTGATACAGGGTGCCGAGCAGTACTTC
TRBJ2-1 NA NA TRBV20-1 CSAPNRGLSYNEQFF TGCAGTGCTCCCAACAGGGGACTCTCCTACAATGAGCAGTTCTTC
TRBJ1-3 NA NA TRBV5-1 CASSSGSFSGNTIYF TGCGCCAGCAGCTCGGGTTCTTTCTCTGGAAACACCATATATTTT